Below are 11 T cell receptor beta chains sequenced from a single sample in a study of blood T cell repertoires in COVID-19. Repertoires were generated with immunoSEQ multiplex PCR, while TCRdb's copy carries only in-frame clones and drops some. The repertoire holds about 95,000 clones, about 89% seen once, with approximately 3.6% in the top ten. Sequenced material: peripheral blood. The origin of the receptors is an older woman with acute or convalescent COVID-19.

The rearrangement links TRBV7-9 to TRBJ2-5, with 10 bases identical to TRBD2. CDR1 is SEHNR and CDR2 is FQNEAQ in the germline V gene (reference sequence). V dropped 6 bases and J dropped 6; count of bases not matched to a gene: 16. CDR3 length equals 17 residues. The CDR3 protein is CASRDNAGTSEIKTQYF. The CDR3 region has the DNA TGTGCCAGCAGGGACAACGCCGGGACTAGCGAGATTAAGACCCAGTACTTC.

This clone occurred once. The V call is TRBV5-1, the J call TRBJ2-3; perhaps TRBD2 as D (5 bases). Trimming removed 1 base at V and 3 bases at J, with 12 bases between. In germline, CDR1 is SGHRS, CDR2 YFSETQ. The CDR3 has 15 amino acids. CDR3 bases: TGCGCCAGCAGCTTGTCCGGGGTTTTGACAGATACGCAGTATTTT. This translates into CASSLSGVLTDTQYF. The full variable domain, completed using reference TRBV5-1 and TRBJ2-3, is KAGVTQTPRYLIKTRGQQVTLSCSPISGHRSVSWYQQTPGQGLQFLFEYFSETQRNKGNFPGRFSGRQFSNSRSEMNVSTLELGDSALYLCASSLSGVLTDTQYFGPGTRLTVL.

The V and J genes are TRBV6-5 and TRBJ1-6; possible D gene TRBD1, 5 bases. The CDR3 sequence is 14 residues long. V lost 2 bases and J 10 bases, leaving 12 bases between the germline ends. Germline values: CDR1 MNHEY, CDR2 SVGAGI. CDR3 in DNA: TGTGCCAGCAGTTACCAAGACAGAAGCTCACCCCTCCACTTT. This encodes CASSYQDRSSPLHF.

This chain uses TRBV6-5 with TRBJ1-5, with a weak D call TRBD1 (5 bases). CDR1 MNHEY and CDR2 SVGAGI come from the germline V gene. The CDR3 consists of 13 residues. V lost 7 bases to trimming and J lost 4 bases, with 11 bases between them. The CDR3 sequence: CASNRQLNQPQHF. The CDR3, as DNA: TGTGCCAGCAATCGACAGCTTAATCAGCCCCAGCATTTT.

This sequence joins TRBV19 and TRBJ2-1; D unclear. CDR3 length: 14 amino acids. Germline loops: CDR1 LNHDA, CDR2 SQIVND (reference sequence). Deletions cut 5 bases from V and 6 bases from J, with 14 bases between. Written as DNA, the CDR3 is TGTGCCAGTAGTTTACTCACCACAGTCAATGAGCAGTTCTTC. Protein: CASSLLTTVNEQFF.

The rearrangement links TRBV23-1 to TRBJ1-3; D gene ambiguous. TRBV23-1 is an open reading frame, and its role is uncertain. V dropped 3 bases and J dropped 1 base, with 10 bases sitting between them. CDR3 length: 15 amino acids. Written as DNA, the CDR3 is TGCGCCAGCAGTCACACAGAACGTTCTGGAAACACCATATATTTT. Its translation: CASSHTERSGNTIYF.

This chain uses TRBV13 with TRBJ2-7, with 7 bases matching TRBD1. Germline CDR1 PRHDT, CDR2 FYEKMQ (reference sequence). The length of the CDR3 is 13 residues. Trimming at V came to 5 bases and at J to 3 bases, leaving 4 bases not matched to a gene. The CDR3 here is CASSQGQHYEQYF. The CDR3 DNA reads TGTGCCAGCAGCCAGGGACAGCACTACGAGCAGTACTTC.

The chain employs TRBV20-1 and TRBJ1-6; unclear D gene. The CDR3 is made up of 11 amino acids. V was clipped by 1 base and J by 8 bases, with 3 bases between them. The germline V gene has CDR1 DFQATT and CDR2 SNEGSKA (reference sequence). CDR3 sequence reads: CSARADSPLHF. DNA for the CDR3: TGCAGTGCTAGAGCGGATTCACCCCTCCACTTT.

V and J are TRBV11-2 and TRBJ2-1; 9 nucleotides line up with TRBD2. Germline V CDR1 and CDR2: SGHAT, FQNNGV. V lost 0 bases to trimming and J lost 6 bases; unmatched junction nucleotides: 0. The CDR3 has 14 residues. DNA for the CDR3: TGTGCCAGCAGCTTAGAGCGGGGGGGCAATGAGCAGTTCTTC. Its translation is CASSLERGGNEQFF.

The chain links TRBV7-6 to TRBJ1-1; TRBD1 agrees at 9 bases. CDR1 is SGHVS, CDR2 FNYEAQ, per germline. This CDR3 has 15 amino acids. Unmatched junction bases numbered 4, after V lost 1 base and J lost 4 bases. Here the CDR3 DNA reads TGTGCCAGCAGCTTAGGGGGGACAGGGTTCACTGAAGCTTTCTTT. This codes for CASSLGGTGFTEAFF. Variable domain in full (rest from reference TRBV7-6 and TRBJ1-1): GAGVSQSPRYKVTKRGQDVALRCDPISGHVSLYWYRQALGQGPEFLTYFNYEAQQDKSGLPNDRFSAERPEGSISTLTIQRTEQRDSAMYRCASSLGGTGFTEAFFGQGTRLTVV.

The chain carries TRBV5-1 and TRBJ1-2; 10 nucleotides line up with TRBD1. Trimming cost V 4 bases and J 8 bases; bases outside gene matches: 20. Germline lookup yields CDR1 SGHRS and CDR2 YFSETQ. This CDR3 has 18 amino acids. In DNA form, the CDR3 reads TGCGCCAGCAGCCCAGGACCGTTGACAGGGGGCCGGGGGGCAGGCTACACCTTC. It specifies CASSPGPLTGGRGAGYTF.